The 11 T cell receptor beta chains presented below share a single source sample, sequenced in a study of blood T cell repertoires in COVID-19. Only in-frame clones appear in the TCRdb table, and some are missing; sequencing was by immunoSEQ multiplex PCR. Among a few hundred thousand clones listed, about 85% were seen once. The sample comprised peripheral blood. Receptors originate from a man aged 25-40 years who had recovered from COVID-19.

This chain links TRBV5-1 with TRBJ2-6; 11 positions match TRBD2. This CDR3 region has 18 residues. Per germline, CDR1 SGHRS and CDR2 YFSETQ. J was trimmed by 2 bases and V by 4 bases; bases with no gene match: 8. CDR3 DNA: TGCGCCAGCAGCCCTGACCTTAGCGGGGGGGCTGGGGCCAACGTCCTGACTTTC. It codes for CASSPDLSGGAGANVLTF.

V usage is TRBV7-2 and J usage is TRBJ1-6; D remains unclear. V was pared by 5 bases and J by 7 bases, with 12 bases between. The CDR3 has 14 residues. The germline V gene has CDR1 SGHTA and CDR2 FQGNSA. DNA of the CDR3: TGTGCCAGCAGCGGAGGTTCGTGGAATTCACCCCTCCACTTT. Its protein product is CASSGGSWNSPLHF. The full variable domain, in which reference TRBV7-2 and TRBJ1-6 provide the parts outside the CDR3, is GAGVSQSPSNKVTEKGKDVELRCDPISGHTALYWYRQSLGQGLEFLIYFQGNSAPDKSGLPSDRFSAERTGGSVSTLTIQRTQQEDSAVYLCASSGGSWNSPLHFGNGTRLTVT.

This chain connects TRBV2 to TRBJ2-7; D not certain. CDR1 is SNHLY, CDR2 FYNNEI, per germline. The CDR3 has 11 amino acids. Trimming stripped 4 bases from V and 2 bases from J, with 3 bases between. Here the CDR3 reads CASSVTYEQYV. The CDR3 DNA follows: TGTGCCAGCAGTGTTACCTACGAGCAGTACGTC.

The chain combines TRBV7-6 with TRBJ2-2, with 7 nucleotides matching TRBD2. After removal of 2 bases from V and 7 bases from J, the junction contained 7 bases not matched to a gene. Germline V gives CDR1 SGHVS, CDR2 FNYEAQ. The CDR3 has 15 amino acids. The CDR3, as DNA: TGTGCCAGCAGCTTAAGCCCTAGCGGCGGCGGGGAGCTGTTTTTT. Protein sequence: CASSLSPSGGGELFF. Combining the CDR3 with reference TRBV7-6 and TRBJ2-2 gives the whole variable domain GAGVSQSPRYKVTKRGQDVALRCDPISGHVSLYWYRQALGQGPEFLTYFNYEAQQDKSGLPNDRFSAERPEGSISTLTIQRTEQRDSAMYRCASSLSPSGGGELFFGEGSRLTVL.

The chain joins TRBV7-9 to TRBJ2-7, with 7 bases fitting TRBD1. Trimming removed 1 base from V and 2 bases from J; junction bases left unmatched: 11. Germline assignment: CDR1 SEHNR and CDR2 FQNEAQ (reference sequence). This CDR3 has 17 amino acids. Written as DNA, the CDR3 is TGTGCCAGCAGCTTAGTCGGTTCTGGACAGGTTACCTACGAGCAGTACTTC. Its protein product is CASSLVGSGQVTYEQYF.

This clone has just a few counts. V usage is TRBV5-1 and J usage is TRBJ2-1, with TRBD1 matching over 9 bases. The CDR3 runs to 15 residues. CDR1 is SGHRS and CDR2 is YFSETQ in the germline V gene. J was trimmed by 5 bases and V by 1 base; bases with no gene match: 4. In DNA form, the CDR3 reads TGCGCCAGCAGCTTGTTGGGACAGGGAGACAATGAGCAGTTCTTC. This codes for CASSLLGQGDNEQFF.

CDR3 sequence reads: CATSDSNSPGTSSYNEQFF. The CDR3 DNA reads TGTGCCACCAGTGATTCTAATTCCCCCGGGACAAGCTCCTACAATGAGCAGTTCTTC. The rearrangement joins TRBV24-1 to TRBJ2-1; D might be TRBD1 (6 bases). Germline loops: CDR1 KGHDR, CDR2 SFDVKD. The ends were cut back, 2 bases at V and 0 bases at J, with 19 bases in the middle. The CDR3 is 19 amino acids.

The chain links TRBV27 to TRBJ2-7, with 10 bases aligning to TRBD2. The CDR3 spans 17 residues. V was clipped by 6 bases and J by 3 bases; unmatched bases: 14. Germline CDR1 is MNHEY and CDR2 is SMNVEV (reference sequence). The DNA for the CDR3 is TGTGCCAGCAGGAGTGGGACTAGCGCCCTTTCGGACTACGAGCAGTACGTC. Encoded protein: CASRSGTSALSDYEQYV.

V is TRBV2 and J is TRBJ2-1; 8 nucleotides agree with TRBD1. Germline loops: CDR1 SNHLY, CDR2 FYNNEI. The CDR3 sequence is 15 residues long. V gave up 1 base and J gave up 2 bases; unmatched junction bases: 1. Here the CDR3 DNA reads TGTGCCAGCAGTGAAGAGACAGGGGCCTACAATGAGCAGTTCTTC. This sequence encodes CASSEETGAYNEQFF.

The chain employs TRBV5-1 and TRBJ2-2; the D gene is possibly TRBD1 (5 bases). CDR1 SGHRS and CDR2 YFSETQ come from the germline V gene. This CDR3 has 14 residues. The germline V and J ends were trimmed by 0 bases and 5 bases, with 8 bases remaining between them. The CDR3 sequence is CASSLAKGTGELFF. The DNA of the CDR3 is TGCGCCAGCAGCTTGGCCAAGGGGACCGGGGAGCTGTTTTTT.

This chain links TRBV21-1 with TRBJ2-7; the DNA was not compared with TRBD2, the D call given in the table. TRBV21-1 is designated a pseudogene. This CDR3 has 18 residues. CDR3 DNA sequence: TGTGCCAGCAGCCCCCCCTGGACTAGCGGGGGGCCCAGAGACGAGCAGTACTTC. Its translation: CASSPPWTSGGPRDEQYF.